The 8 T cell receptor beta chains presented below share a single source sample, sequenced in a study of blood T cell repertoires in COVID-19. Clones were sequenced by immunoSEQ multiplex PCR, and TCRdb holds only the in-frame ones, with some missing. The repertoire consists of fewer than 250,000 clones, with more than 80% occurring once and the leading ten covering roughly 8.4%. Sequenced: PBMCs or T cells enriched from blood (not recorded which). Receptors originate from a woman between 18 and 30 years old who had recovered from COVID-19.

V is TRBV28 and J is TRBJ2-1, with TRBD1 identical over 11 bases. The CDR3 sequence is 14 residues long. Germline V gene sequence: CDR1 MDHEN, CDR2 SYDVKM. J gave up 4 bases and V 7 bases, and 3 bases lay outside the gene matches. This CDR3 is CASIGTGGYNEQFF. In DNA, the CDR3 is TGTGCCAGCATCGGGACAGGGGGATACAATGAGCAGTTCTTC.

V usage is TRBV19 and J usage is TRBJ1-2; 8 nucleotides line up with TRBD1. The J segment lost 8 bases and the V segment lost 7 bases, leaving 15 bases of the junction unmatched. CDR3 length equals 15 residues. In germline, CDR1 is LNHDA, CDR2 SQIVND (reference sequence). Written as DNA, the CDR3 is TGTGCCAGTAACCCCCTTCAGGGGGCGGATCACGGCTACACCTTC. Translated: CASNPLQGADHGYTF.

This chain connects TRBV12-5 to TRBJ1-3; D gene uncertain. The CDR3 has 15 residues. CDR1 and CDR2 (germline): LGHNT, FRNRAP. The V end lost 1 base, the J end lost 2 bases, and 9 bases lay between the germline ends. This chain's CDR3 is CASGLGATTGNTIYF. In DNA, the CDR3 is TGTGCTAGTGGTTTGGGGGCGACAACTGGAAACACCATATATTTT.

The V call is TRBV3-1 (or the pseudogene TRBV3-2), the J call TRBJ2-7; 9 nucleotides agree with TRBD1. After removal of 6 bases from V and 4 bases from J, the junction contained 10 bases not matched to a gene. This CDR3 spans 15 amino acids. CDR1 and CDR2 from the germline V gene are LGHDT and YNNKEL (reference sequence). The CDR3 loop is CASRDSGTGKYEQYF. The CDR3, as DNA: TGTGCCAGCAGAGACTCCGGGACAGGGAAATACGAGCAGTACTTC.

The genes are TRBV28 and TRBJ2-7, with D maybe TRBD1 (5 bases). The V gene lost 3 bases and the J gene lost 3 bases, with 12 bases spanning the gap. The germline V gene has CDR1 MDHEN and CDR2 SYDVKM. This CDR3 is built from 14 residues. DNA of the CDR3: TGTGCCAGCAGTTTTTCTCAGGGTTTCTACGAGCAGTACTTC. Protein product: CASSFSQGFYEQYF.

The chain couples TRBV29-1 to TRBJ2-3; TRBD2 agrees at 8 bases. CDR3 length equals 14 residues. Germline CDR1 SQVTM, CDR2 ANQGSEA. Unmatched junction bases numbered 5, after V lost 2 bases and J lost 4 bases. CDR3 residues: CSVESGGRADTQYF. CDR3 nucleotide sequence: TGCAGCGTTGAAAGCGGGGGAAGAGCAGATACGCAGTATTTT.

The chain recombines TRBV21-1 with TRBJ1-4. TRBV21-1 is a known pseudogene. This CDR3 has 18 amino acids. The CDR3 DNA sequence: TGTGCCAGCAGCAATACTCGACCTATGGGGGGGTATGAGGAAAAACTGTTTTTT. It codes for CASSNTRPMGGYEEKLFF.

The chain carries TRBV5-1 and TRBJ2-2; maybe TRBD1 (6 bases). V dropped 5 bases and J dropped 0 bases, with 11 bases sitting between them. Germline V gene lookup returns CDR1 SGHRS and CDR2 YFSETQ. The CDR3 is 15 residues long. CDR3 DNA sequence: TGCGCCAGCAGACGGGACACGTCGAACACCGGGGAGCTGTTTTTT. This codes for CASRRDTSNTGELFF.